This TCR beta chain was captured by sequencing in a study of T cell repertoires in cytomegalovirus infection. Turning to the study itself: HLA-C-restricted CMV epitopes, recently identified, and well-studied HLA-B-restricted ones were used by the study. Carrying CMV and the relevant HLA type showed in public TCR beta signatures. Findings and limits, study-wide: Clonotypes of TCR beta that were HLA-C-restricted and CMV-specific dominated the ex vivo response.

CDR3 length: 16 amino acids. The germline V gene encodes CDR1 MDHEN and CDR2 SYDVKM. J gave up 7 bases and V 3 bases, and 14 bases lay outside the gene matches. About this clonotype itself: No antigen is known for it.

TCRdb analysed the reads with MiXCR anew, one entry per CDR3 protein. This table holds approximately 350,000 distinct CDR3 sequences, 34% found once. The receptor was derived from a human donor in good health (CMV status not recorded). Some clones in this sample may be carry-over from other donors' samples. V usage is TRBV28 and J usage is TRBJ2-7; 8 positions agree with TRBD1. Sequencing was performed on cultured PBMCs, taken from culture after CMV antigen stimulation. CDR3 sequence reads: CASSFPPIGDRGEQYF. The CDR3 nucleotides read TGTGCCAGCAGTTTCCCCCCGATAGGTGACAGGGGAGAGCAGTACTTC.